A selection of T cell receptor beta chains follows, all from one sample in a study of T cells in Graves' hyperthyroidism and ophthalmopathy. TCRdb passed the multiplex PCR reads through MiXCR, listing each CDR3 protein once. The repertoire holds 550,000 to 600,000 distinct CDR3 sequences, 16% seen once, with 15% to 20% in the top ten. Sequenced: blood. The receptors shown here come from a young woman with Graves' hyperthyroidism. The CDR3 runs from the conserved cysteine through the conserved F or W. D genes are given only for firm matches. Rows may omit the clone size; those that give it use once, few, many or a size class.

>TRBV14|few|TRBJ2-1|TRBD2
TGTGCCAGCAGCCAAGTGGCGGGGGGGCCGAGCAATGAGCAGTTCTTC
CASSQVAGGPSNEQFF
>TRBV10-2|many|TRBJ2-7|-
TGCGCCAGCAGTGAGACCGGGCGGGAGCAGTACTTC
CASSETGREQYF
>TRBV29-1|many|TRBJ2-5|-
TGCAGCGTTGAGTACCACGGGGAGACCCAGTACTTC
CSVEYHGETQYF
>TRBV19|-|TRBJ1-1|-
TGTGCCAGTAGTATAGATCTGACCAACACTGAAGCTTTCTTT
CASSIDLTNTEAFF
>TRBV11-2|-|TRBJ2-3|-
TGTGCCAGCAGCCCAACAGGGGAGGGGACAGATACGCAGTATTTT
CASSPTGEGTDTQYF
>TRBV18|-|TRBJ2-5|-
TGTGCCAGCTCAACAGTCCACGGCGTCATCCAAGAGACCCAGTACTTC
CASSTVHGVIQETQYF
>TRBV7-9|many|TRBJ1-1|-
TGTGCCAGCAGCTTAATGAACCTTATTTCGAACACTGAAGCTTTCTTT
CASSLMNLISNTEAFF
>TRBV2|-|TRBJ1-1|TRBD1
TGTGCCAGCACCCGCGGAGGACAGGGGGCGGCGACTGAAGCTTTCTTT
CASTRGGQGAATEAFF
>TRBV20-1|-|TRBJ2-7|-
TGCAGTGCTAGACCCCGTCGGGGGTTTTCTCTCTACGAGCAGTACTTC
CSARPRRGFSLYEQYF
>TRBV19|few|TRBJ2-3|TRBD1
TGTGCCAGTAGTTTACGGGACAGGGGGCTTCAAGATACGCAGTATTTT
CASSLRDRGLQDTQYF
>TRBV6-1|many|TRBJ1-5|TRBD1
TGTGCCTGCTCCCGGACAGGGAAGGGGGATAGCAATCAGCCCCAGCATTTT
CACSRTGKGDSNQPQHF
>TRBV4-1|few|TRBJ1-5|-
TGCGCCAGCAGCCAAGGCCCCGGGGGAGGGCAGCCCCAGCATTTT
CASSQGPGGGQPQHF
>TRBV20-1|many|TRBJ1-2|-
TGCAGTGCTGCCGGGACACGACTCTATGGCTACACCTTC
CSAAGTRLYGYTF
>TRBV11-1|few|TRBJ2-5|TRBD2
TGTGCCAGCAGCTTATGGTTGACTAGCGGGAAAGAGACCCAGTACTTC
CASSLWLTSGKETQYF
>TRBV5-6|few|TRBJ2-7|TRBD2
TGTGCCAGCAGGGGGAGGGTCAAGGACGAGCAGTACTTC
CASRGRVKDEQYF
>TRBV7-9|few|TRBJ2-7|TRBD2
TGTGCCAGCAGCTTAGCTGGCGGGGGGCCTTGGTACGAGCAGTACTTC
CASSLAGGGPWYEQYF
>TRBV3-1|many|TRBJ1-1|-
TGTGCCAGCAGCCAAAACGCAAAGGTAGGCACTGAAGCTTTCTTT
CASSQNAKVGTEAFF
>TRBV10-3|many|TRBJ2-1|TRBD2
TGTGCGGTTAGCGGGAGGGACAATGAGCAGTTCTTC
CAVSGRDNEQFF
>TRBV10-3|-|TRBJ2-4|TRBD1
TGTGCCATCAGTGAACTCTACCGGGACAGGGGGCAGGATTTGGGCAAAAACATTCAGTACTTC
CAISELYRDRGQDLGKNIQYF
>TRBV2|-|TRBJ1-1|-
TGTGCCAGCAGTGAAGCGGGGGATGGGCTCTCTGAAGCTTTCTTT
CASSEAGDGLSEAFF
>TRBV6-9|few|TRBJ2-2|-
TGTGCCAGCAGTTACTGGCAGGGACATGGCGGGGAGCTGTTTTTT
CASSYWQGHGGELFF
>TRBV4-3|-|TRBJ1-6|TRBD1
TGCGCCAGCAGCCTACCGAGGGCAGGGGGCGGATCACCCCTCCACTTT
CASSLPRAGGGSPLHF
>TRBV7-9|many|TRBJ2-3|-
TGTGCCAGCAGCATATCTGGACAGTATAATACGCAGTATTTT
CASSISGQYNTQYF
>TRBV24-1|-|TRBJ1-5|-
TGTGCCACCAGTGATCATAGGGGTGACCAGCCCCAGCATTTT
CATSDHRGDQPQHF
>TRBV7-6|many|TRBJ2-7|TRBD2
TGTGCCAGCAGCCCCTCAGCGGGGGCCCTCTACGAGCAGTACTTC
CASSPSAGALYEQYF
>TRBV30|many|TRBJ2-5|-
TGTGCCTGGAGTACCGGGACCCCTAAATACTTC
CAWSTGTPKYF
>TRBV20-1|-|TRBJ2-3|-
TGCAGTGCTAGAGATCTGACTAGAGCTGGCACAGATACGCAGTATTTT
CSARDLTRAGTDTQYF
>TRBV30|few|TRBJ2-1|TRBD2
TGTGCCTGGAGTGAATCTCTCTCTGGCGGGAGGGGTGAGCAGTTCTTC
CAWSESLSGGRGEQFF
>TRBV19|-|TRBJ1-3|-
TGTGCCAGTATGGGAAGCTCTGGAAACACCATATATTTT
CASMGSSGNTIYF
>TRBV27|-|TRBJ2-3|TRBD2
TGTGCCAGCAGTCCCCTAGCGGGGGCGGGTACAGATACGCAGTATTTT
CASSPLAGAGTDTQYF
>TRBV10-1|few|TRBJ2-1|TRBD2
TGCGCCAGCAGCGTTGGGGCTAGCGGGAGGGGGATTTATTACAATGAGCAGTTCTTC
CASSVGASGRGIYYNEQFF